The 9 T cell receptor beta chains listed next were all sequenced from one sample in a study of CD8 T cells in Susac syndrome. With random hexamers, about 0.45 to 1 ug RNA was reverse transcribed. TCRdb fed the immunoSEQ multiplex PCR reads into MiXCR, producing one record per CDR3 protein. The sample holds 200,000 or so distinct CDR3 sequences, about 96% seen once. The specimen was CD4+ T cells from PBMCs. The source of these receptors is a human donor with multiple sclerosis.

The chain recombines TRBV7-9 with TRBJ2-3; TRBD1 might be the D (6 bases). V shed 5 bases and J shed 4 bases, with 10 bases lying between them. The CDR3 has 13 residues. Germline assignment: CDR1 SEHNR and CDR2 FQNEAQ (reference sequence). CDR3 in DNA: TGTGCCAGCAGCCTCAGACAGGCAGATACGCAGTATTTT. Translation: CASSLRQADTQYF.

The J gene is TRBJ2-7, the V gene TRBV27; tentative D call: TRBD2 (7 bases). V was pared by 2 bases and J by 2 bases, with 10 bases between. There are 14 residues in the CDR3. Germline V gene lookup returns CDR1 MNHEY and CDR2 SMNVEV (reference sequence). Written as DNA, the CDR3 is TGTGCCAGCAGTTTAAGGGGGAGGGCCTACGAGCAGTACTTC. It yields the protein CASSLRGRAYEQYF.

This chain joins TRBV20-1 and TRBJ2-7, with D perhaps assigned TRBD1 or TRBD2 (5 bases each). Germline CDR1 is DFQATT and CDR2 is SNEGSKA (reference sequence). The V gene lost 4 bases and the J gene lost 0 bases, with 16 bases spanning the gap. There are 15 residues in the CDR3. The chain's CDR3 is CSAIDGAGTSYEQYF. CDR3 coding DNA: TGCAGTGCTATCGACGGGGCCGGGACCTCCTACGAGCAGTACTTC.

The CDR3 bases are TGTGCCTGGAGGGTGACAGGGTCTCGATCCTACGAGCAGTACTTC. It yields the protein CAWRVTGSRSYEQYF. The rearrangement joins TRBV30 to TRBJ2-7; 7 nucleotides agree with TRBD1. Germline V gene lookup returns CDR1 GTSNPN and CDR2 SVGIG (reference sequence). The CDR3 runs to 15 residues. The V segment lost 3 bases and the J segment 1 base; nucleotides outside the gene matches: 9.

This chain uses TRBV30 with TRBJ1-1, with D hard to call. Trimming left V 2 bases short and J 9 bases short, with 10 bases between. This CDR3 has 11 amino acids. Per the germline V gene, CDR1 is GTSNPN and CDR2 is SVGIG (reference sequence). The CDR3 is CAWSREAQAFF. The CDR3 DNA is TGTGCCTGGAGTAGGGAAGCACAAGCTTTCTTT.

The rearrangement uses TRBV14 and TRBJ2-7, with 7 bases fitting TRBD1. Germline assignment: CDR1 SGHDN and CDR2 FVKESK. The CDR3 is 15 amino acids. V dropped 7 bases and J dropped 2; count of bases not matched to a gene: 11. DNA of the CDR3: TGTGCCAGCACAATATCAGGGGGATCACCCTACGAGCAGTACTTC. Translation gives CASTISGGSPYEQYF. Together with reference TRBV14 and TRBJ2-7, the CDR3 gives the full variable domain: EAGVTQFPSHSVIEKGQTVTLRCDPISGHDNLYWYRRVMGKEIKFLLHFVKESKQDESGMPNNRFLAERTGGTYSTLKVQPAELEDSGVYFCASTISGGSPYEQYFGPGTRLTVT.

This clonotype appeared a single time. The chain couples TRBV20-1 to TRBJ1-5; 7 nucleotides align to TRBD1. The trim removed 5 bases at V and 7 bases at J, leaving 8 bases unmatched. The length of the CDR3 is 13 residues. Germline CDR1 and CDR2: DFQATT and SNEGSKA (reference sequence). The DNA for the CDR3 is TGCAGTGCTCGACTTGACAGGGACCAGCCCCAGCATTTT. This codes for CSARLDRDQPQHF.

This chain connects TRBV12-3 or TRBV12-4 to TRBJ1-2; 7 nucleotides line up with TRBD1. The V gene end was trimmed by 5 bases and the J gene end by 4 bases; junction bases not matched to a gene: 7. The CDR3 extends over 14 amino acids. The CDR3 DNA reads TGTGCCAGCAGTCCGAAGGGACAGACCTATGGCTACACCTTC. Encoded protein: CASSPKGQTYGYTF.

The chain combines TRBV20-1 with TRBJ2-3; perhaps TRBD1 as D (5 bases). CDR3 length equals 13 residues. Trimming took off 3 bases at V and 6 bases at J, with 13 bases between the two ends. CDR1 DFQATT and CDR2 SNEGSKA come from the germline V gene (reference sequence). CDR3 DNA: TGCAGTGCTAGGATGGGGCCTGGCGATACGCAGTATTTT. Its protein product is CSARMGPGDTQYF.